These 12 T cell receptor beta chains were sequenced from one sample in a study of cytomegalovirus exposure and HLA in healthy donors. In the PCR, 60 Vbeta and 13 Jbeta primers were used. Profiled with immunoSEQ multiplex PCR; TCRdb holds only in-frame clones, not every one. This sample yields over 150,000 clones, of which about four fifths are seen a single time; under 2% belongs to the top ten. Sequenced input: PBMCs. The receptors here all came from a girl under 18 in good health and CMV-seropositive.

This chain links TRBV6-1 with TRBJ2-5, with D perhaps TRBD1 (6 bases). The V and J ends lost 6 bases and 2 bases respectively, with 16 bases between them. The length of the CDR3 is 15 residues. CDR1 MNHNS and CDR2 SASEGT come from the germline V gene. The CDR3 reads CASRAGTHHQETQYF. The CDR3 coding sequence is TGTGCCAGCAGAGCAGGGACACATCATCAAGAGACCCAGTACTTC.

The chain is built from TRBV6-5 and TRBJ2-1, with a tentative D call TRBD2 (6 bases). V was cut by 6 bases and J by 7 bases, with 16 bases left in between. Germline V CDR1 and CDR2: MNHEY, SVGAGI. CDR3 length: 14 residues. The chain's CDR3 is CASRPMDGGNEQFF. For the CDR3, the DNA is TGTGCCAGCAGACCGATGGACGGAGGGAATGAGCAGTTCTTC.

The chain combines TRBV6-6 with TRBJ2-1; 9 bases agree with TRBD2. Germline V lookup: CDR1 MNHNY, CDR2 SVGAGI (reference sequence). The CDR3 spans 15 residues. Trimming at V came to 6 bases and at J to 9 bases, leaving 12 bases not matched to a gene. This CDR3 is CASSASGVRVGEQFF. In DNA, the CDR3 is TGTGCCAGCAGCGCTAGCGGGGTAAGGGTAGGTGAGCAGTTCTTC.

The V and J genes are TRBV18 and TRBJ1-6, with D perhaps matching TRBD1 (6 bases). From germline, CDR1 is KGHSH and CDR2 LQKENI. This CDR3 has 19 amino acids. The germline V and J ends were trimmed by 2 bases and 7 bases, with 24 bases remaining between them. For the CDR3, the DNA is TGTGCCAGCTCACCATACCGGACAGTAAATACCTTTCTGAATTCACCCCTCCACTTT. Protein sequence: CASSPYRTVNTFLNSPLHF.

The chain links TRBV30 to TRBJ2-1, with 7 bases fitting TRBD1. Losses at the gene ends were 1 base for V and 7 bases for J; bases not matched to a gene: 7. CDR3 size: 14 residues. In germline, CDR1 is GTSNPN, CDR2 SVGIG (reference sequence). CDR3 coding DNA: TGTGCCTGGAGTGGGGACAGCCTTTGGAATGAGCAGTTCTTC. Translation gives CAWSGDSLWNEQFF.

The chain carries TRBV12-5 and TRBJ2-7; TRBD1 aligns across 12 bases. The length of the CDR3 is 15 residues. Trimming removed 7 bases from V and 8 bases from J; junction bases left unmatched: 12. Germline V gives CDR1 LGHNT, CDR2 FRNRAP. The CDR3 nucleotides read TGTGCTAGTGCCGGGACCGGGACAGGGGGCTCCAAGCAGTACTTC. Its protein is CASAGTGTGGSKQYF.

CDR3 bases: TGTGCCAGCAGTTCGGCCCGGGACTACGTCTCCTACAATGAGCAGTTCTTC. Translating gives CASSSARDYVSYNEQFF. The V gene is TRBV6-8, the J gene TRBJ2-1; 7 bases align to TRBD2. The trim removed 4 bases at V and 0 bases at J, leaving 9 bases unmatched. CDR3 length: 17 residues. Germline V lookup: CDR1 MNHGY, CDR2 SAAAGT.

This clone came up a few times. This chain joins TRBV5-6 and TRBJ2-2; 7 bases fit TRBD1. From germline, CDR1 is SGHDT and CDR2 YYEEEE. Germline trimming cut 2 bases from V and 3 bases from J; bases unmatched to any gene: 4. The CDR3 is 15 residues long. CDR3 sequence: CASSFGGQYTGELFF. CDR3 DNA sequence: TGTGCCAGCAGCTTTGGGGGACAGTACACCGGGGAGCTGTTTTTT.

The CDR3 loop is CASSPMVDSNQPQHF. The CDR3 nucleotides are TGCGCCAGCAGCCCGATGGTAGATAGCAATCAGCCCCAGCATTTT. The chain is built from TRBV4-3 and TRBJ1-5; D remains unclear. Germline values: CDR1 LGHNA, CDR2 YSLEER. The CDR3 runs 15 residues. V was trimmed by 4 bases and J by 0 bases, leaving 10 bases between them.

V usage is TRBV7-2 and J usage is TRBJ2-1, with a tentative D call TRBD1 (5 bases). Between the trimmed V and J ends, which lost 0 bases and 8 bases, there was a span of 8 bases. Germline CDR1 SGHTA, CDR2 FQGNSA. The CDR3 loop spans 13 amino acids. CDR3 residues: CASSLAQGDEQFF. The CDR3 region has the DNA TGTGCCAGCAGCTTAGCGCAGGGTGATGAGCAGTTCTTC.

The rearrangement links TRBV18 to TRBJ2-7; D is ambiguous. Per germline, CDR1 KGHSH and CDR2 LQKENI. The CDR3 length is 16 residues. Trimming shortened V by 0 bases and J by 0 bases, and 12 bases separated the two germline ends. CDR3 nucleotides: TGTGCCAGCTCACCACCTGATAACGGGTACTCCTACGAGCAGTACTTC. Protein: CASSPPDNGYSYEQYF.

The V and J genes are TRBV6-5 and TRBJ1-1; D uncertain. The CDR3 sequence is 15 residues long. V was clipped by 6 bases and J by 0 bases, with 14 bases between them. The germline gives CDR1 MNHEY, CDR2 SVGAGI. CDR3 DNA: TGTGCCAGCAGCCCAGACTCGTACATGAACACTGAAGCTTTCTTT. Translated: CASSPDSYMNTEAFF.